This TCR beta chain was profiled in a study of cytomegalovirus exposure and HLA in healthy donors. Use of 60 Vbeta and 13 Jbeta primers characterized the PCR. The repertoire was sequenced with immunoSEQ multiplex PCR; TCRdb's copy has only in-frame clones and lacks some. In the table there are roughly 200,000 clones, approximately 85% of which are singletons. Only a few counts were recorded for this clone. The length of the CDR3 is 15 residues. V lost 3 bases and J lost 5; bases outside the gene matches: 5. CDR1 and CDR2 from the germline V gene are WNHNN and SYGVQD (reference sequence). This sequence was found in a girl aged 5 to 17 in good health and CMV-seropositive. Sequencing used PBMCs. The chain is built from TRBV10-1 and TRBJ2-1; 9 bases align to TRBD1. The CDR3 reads CASSDIGQGNNEQFF. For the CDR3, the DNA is TGCGCCAGCAGTGATATAGGACAGGGGAACAATGAGCAGTTCTTC.